In this sample, the clone carrying this T cell receptor beta chain turned up a few times. Its antigen is as yet unknown. Gene names follow the mouse nomenclature. The read is 4 residues too short to cover the CDR3 end, so that end is filled in from the germline J gene. The CDR3 is 14 residues long. Germline values: CDR1 SGHSA, CDR2 FRNQAP. Trimming took 3 bases from V and 6 from J; bases not matched to a gene: 3. Following extraction, RNA underwent reverse transcription to cDNA, which served as the sequencing template. Only in-frame clones appear in the TCRdb table, and some are missing; sequencing was by immunoSEQ multiplex PCR. The sample is made up of about 110,000 clones, none counted only once. The data are from a study of CD8+ T cells in alopecia areata. Overall study: C3H/HeJ graft donors with spontaneous alopecia, aged roughly 6-13 months, supplied skin that was transplanted onto female C3H/HeJ mice aged 7-10 weeks. Broader study findings: Sequence data from scalp samples additionally include resident alphabeta T cells of normal skin. Higher clonality than in normal scalp was seen in lesional scalp, especially alopecia totalis/universalis. Patients shared TCRs less clearly than mice did, possibly for HLA-related reasons.

Sequencing was done on a sample of lesional skin. The clonotype comes from a C3H/HeJ mouse with alopecia areata. These mice share the MHC haplotype H2-k. The gene calls are TRBV16 and TRBJ2-1; 9 bases are a match to TRBD2. Incomplete CDR3 DNA: TGTGCAAGCAGCTTCACTGGGGGGAGTGCT. Translated, it gives CASSFTGGSA. The entire CDR3 protein reads CASSFTGGSAEQFF.